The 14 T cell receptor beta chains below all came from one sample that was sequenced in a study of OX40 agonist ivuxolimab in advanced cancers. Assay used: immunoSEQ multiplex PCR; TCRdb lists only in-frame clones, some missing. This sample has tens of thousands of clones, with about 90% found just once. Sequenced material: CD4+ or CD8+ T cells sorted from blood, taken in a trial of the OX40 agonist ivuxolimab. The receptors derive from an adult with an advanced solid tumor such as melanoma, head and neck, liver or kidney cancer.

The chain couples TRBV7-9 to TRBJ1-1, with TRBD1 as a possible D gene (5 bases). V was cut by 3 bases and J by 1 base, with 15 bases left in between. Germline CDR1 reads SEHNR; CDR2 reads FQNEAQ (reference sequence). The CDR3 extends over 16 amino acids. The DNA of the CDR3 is TGTGCCAGCAGCTTCGAGGGCGGCAGGGCGAACACTGAAGCTTTCTTT. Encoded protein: CASSFEGGRANTEAFF. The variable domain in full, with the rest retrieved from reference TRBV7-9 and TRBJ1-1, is DTGVSQNPRHKITKRGQNVTFRCDPISEHNRLYWYRQTLGQGPEFLTYFQNEAQLEKSRLLSDRFSAERPKGSFSTLEIQRTEQGDSAMYLCASSFEGGRANTEAFFGQGTRLTVV.

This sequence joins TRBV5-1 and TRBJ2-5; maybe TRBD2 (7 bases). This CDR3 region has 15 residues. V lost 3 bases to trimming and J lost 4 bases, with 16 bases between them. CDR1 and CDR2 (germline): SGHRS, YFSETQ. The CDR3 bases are TGCGCCAGCAGCTCCTCGAGGGGGGGACTAGAGACCCAGTACTTC. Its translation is CASSSSRGGLETQYF.

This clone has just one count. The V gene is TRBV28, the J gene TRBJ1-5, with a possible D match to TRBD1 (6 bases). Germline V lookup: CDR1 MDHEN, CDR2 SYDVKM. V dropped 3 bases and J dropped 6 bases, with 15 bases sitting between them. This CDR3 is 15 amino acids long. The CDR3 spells CASSLDRGAGQPQHF. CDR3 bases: TGTGCCAGCAGTTTGGATCGGGGGGCGGGTCAGCCCCAGCATTTT.

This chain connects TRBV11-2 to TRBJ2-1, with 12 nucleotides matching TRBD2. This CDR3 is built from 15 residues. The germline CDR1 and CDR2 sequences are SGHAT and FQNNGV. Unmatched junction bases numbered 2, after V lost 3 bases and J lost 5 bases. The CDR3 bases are TGTGCCAGCAGCTTTCGGACTAGCGGGAACAATGAGCAGTTCTTC. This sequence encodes CASSFRTSGNNEQFF.

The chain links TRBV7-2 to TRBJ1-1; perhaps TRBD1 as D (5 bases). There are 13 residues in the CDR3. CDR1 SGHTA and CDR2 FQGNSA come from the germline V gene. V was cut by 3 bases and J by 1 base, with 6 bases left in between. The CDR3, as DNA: TGTGCCAGCAGCTTTACAGGGAACACTGAAGCTTTCTTT. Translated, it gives CASSFTGNTEAFF. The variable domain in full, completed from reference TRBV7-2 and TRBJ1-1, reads GAGVSQSPSNKVTEKGKDVELRCDPISGHTALYWYRQSLGQGLEFLIYFQGNSAPDKSGLPSDRFSAERTGGSVSTLTIQRTQQEDSAVYLCASSFTGNTEAFFGQGTRLTVV.

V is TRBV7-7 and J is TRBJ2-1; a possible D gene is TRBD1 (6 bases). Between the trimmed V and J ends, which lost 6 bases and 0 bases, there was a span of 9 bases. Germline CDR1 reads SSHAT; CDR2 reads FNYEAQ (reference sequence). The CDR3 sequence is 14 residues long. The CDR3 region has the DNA TGTGCCAGCAGTACAGGGAGCTCCTACAATGAGCAGTTCTTC. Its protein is CASSTGSSYNEQFF.

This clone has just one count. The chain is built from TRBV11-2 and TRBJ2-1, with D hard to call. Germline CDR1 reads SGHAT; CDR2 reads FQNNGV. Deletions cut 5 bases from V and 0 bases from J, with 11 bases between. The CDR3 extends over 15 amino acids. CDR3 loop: CASSPDRASYNEQFF. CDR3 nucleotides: TGTGCCAGCAGCCCGGACCGGGCCTCCTACAATGAGCAGTTCTTC. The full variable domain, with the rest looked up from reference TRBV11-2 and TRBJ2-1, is EAGVAQSPRYKIIEKRQSVAFWCNPISGHATLYWYQQILGQGPKLLIQFQNNGVVDDSQLPKDRFSAERLKGVDSTLKIQPAKLEDSAVYLCASSPDRASYNEQFFGPGTRLTVL.

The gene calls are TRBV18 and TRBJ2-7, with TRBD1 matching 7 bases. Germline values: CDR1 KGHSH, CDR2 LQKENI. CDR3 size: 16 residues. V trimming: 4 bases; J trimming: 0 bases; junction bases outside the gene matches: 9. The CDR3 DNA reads TGTGCCAGCTCACTCGGGACAGCCCAAAGCTCCTACGAGCAGTACTTC. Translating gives CASSLGTAQSSYEQYF.

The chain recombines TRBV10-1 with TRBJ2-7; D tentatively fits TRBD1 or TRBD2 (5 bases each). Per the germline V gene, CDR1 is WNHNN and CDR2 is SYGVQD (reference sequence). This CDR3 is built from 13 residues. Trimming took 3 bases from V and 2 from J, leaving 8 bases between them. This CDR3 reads CASSDRGPYEQYF. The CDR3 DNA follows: TGCGCCAGCAGTGACCGGGGCCCCTACGAGCAGTACTTC.

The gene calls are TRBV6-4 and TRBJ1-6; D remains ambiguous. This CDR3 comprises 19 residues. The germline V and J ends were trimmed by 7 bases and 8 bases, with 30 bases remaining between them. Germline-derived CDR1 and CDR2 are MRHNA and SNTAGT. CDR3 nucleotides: TGTGCCAGCAAGCACGTAGGGCCCCTGGGCCTCAAGGTGGATTCACCCCTCCACTTT. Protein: CASKHVGPLGLKVDSPLHF.

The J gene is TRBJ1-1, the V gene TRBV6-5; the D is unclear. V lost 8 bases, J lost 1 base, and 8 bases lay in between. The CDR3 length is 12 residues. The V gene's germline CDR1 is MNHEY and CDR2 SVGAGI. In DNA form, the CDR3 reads TGTGCCAGCTCTAAAGGGAACACTGAAGCTTTCTTT. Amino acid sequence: CASSKGNTEAFF.

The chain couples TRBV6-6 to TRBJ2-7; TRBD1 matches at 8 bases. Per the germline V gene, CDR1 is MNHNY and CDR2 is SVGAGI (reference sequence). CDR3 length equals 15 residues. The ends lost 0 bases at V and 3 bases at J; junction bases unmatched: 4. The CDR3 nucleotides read TGTGCCAGCAGTTACTCCCCCGGACAGGGCTACGAGCAGTACTTC. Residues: CASSYSPGQGYEQYF.

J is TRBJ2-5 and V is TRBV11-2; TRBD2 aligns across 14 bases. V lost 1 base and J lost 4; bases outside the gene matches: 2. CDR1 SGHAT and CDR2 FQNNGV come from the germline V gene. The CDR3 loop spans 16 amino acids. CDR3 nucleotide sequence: TGTGCCAGCAGCTTAGTAGGGACTAGCGGGAGAGAGACCCAGTACTTC. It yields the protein CASSLVGTSGRETQYF.

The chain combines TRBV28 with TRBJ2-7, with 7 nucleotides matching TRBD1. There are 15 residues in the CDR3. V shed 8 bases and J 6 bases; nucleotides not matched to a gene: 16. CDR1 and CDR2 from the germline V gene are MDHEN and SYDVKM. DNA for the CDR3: TGTGCCAGCTTTCCTTTCGGGGACAGCGGTACCGAGCAGTACTTC. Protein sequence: CASFPFGDSGTEQYF.